The rows below give T cell receptor beta chains drawn from one sample of a study of early T cells in non-severe SARS-CoV-2 infection. MiXCR, run by TCRdb on the 5' RACE reads, gives a single entry per CDR3 protein. Of approximately 81,000 distinct CDR3 sequences in the sample, around 15% were seen once. Specimen: whole blood. The receptors originated from an adult who was a healthcare worker with PCR-confirmed SARS-CoV-2 infection or an uninfected control (not recorded which). The CDR3 runs from the conserved cysteine through the conserved F or W. Each record gives: V gene, D gene, J gene, clone size, CDR3 DNA, CDR3 protein. A D gene is named only where the DNA matches it firmly. Rows may omit the clone size; those that give it use once, few, many or a size class.

V gene: TRBV5-1
D gene: TRBD1
J gene: TRBJ2-7
clone size: few
CDR3 DNA: TGCGCCAGCAGCAGCACAGGGGTCGGCTACGAGCAGTACTTC
CDR3 protein: CASSSTGVGYEQYF

V gene: TRBV25-1
D gene: -
J gene: TRBJ2-3
clone size: many
CDR3 DNA: TGTGCCAGCAGTGATCTTTACAGGGCCACCGGGGCAGATACGCAGTATTTT
CDR3 protein: CASSDLYRATGADTQYF

V gene: TRBV10-1
D gene: TRBD1
J gene: TRBJ1-5
clone size: many
CDR3 DNA: TGCGCCAGCAGTGAGTCATGGACAGGTAGCAATCAGCCCCAGCATTTT
CDR3 protein: CASSESWTGSNQPQHF

V gene: TRBV6-5
D gene: TRBD1
J gene: TRBJ2-1
clone size: -
CDR3 DNA: TGTGCCAGCAGTGGGGACAGGGGCTATGGCAATGAGCAGTTCTTC
CDR3 protein: CASSGDRGYGNEQFF

V gene: TRBV5-6
D gene: TRBD2
J gene: TRBJ2-1
clone size: -
CDR3 DNA: TGTGCCAGCAGCCAGGGACTAGCGGGGGACCCGTTATTGAATGAGCAGTTCTTC
CDR3 protein: CASSQGLAGDPLLNEQFF

V gene: TRBV3-1
D gene: -
J gene: TRBJ1-1
clone size: few
CDR3 DNA: TGTGCCAGCAGCCCGTTAGCGGGTAACACTGAAGCTTTCTTT
CDR3 protein: CASSPLAGNTEAFF

V gene: TRBV20-1
D gene: -
J gene: TRBJ2-3
clone size: -
CDR3 DNA: TGCAGTGCTAGTTTAACGGCTAGCACAGATACGCAGTATTTT
CDR3 protein: CSASLTASTDTQYF

V gene: TRBV24-1
D gene: -
J gene: TRBJ2-5
clone size: few
CDR3 DNA: TGTGCCACCAGCCGGGACTTTCAAGAGACCCAGTACTTC
CDR3 protein: CATSRDFQETQYF

V gene: TRBV20-1
D gene: -
J gene: TRBJ2-1
clone size: few
CDR3 DNA: TGCAGTGTTTCCGCCTTGAGCAATGAGCAGTTCTTC
CDR3 protein: CSVSALSNEQFF

V gene: TRBV12-3/TRBV12-4
D gene: -
J gene: TRBJ1-5
clone size: -
CDR3 DNA: TGTGCCAGCAGTGCCGGGGCAGGGGAAGAGCCCCAGCATTTT
CDR3 protein: CASSAGAGEEPQHF

V gene: TRBV2
D gene: -
J gene: TRBJ2-7
clone size: -
CDR3 DNA: TGTGCCAGCAGTGCAGCTTCATCCTACGAGCAGTACTTC
CDR3 protein: CASSAASSYEQYF

V gene: TRBV5-1
D gene: TRBD2
J gene: TRBJ2-1
clone size: few
CDR3 DNA: TGCGCCAGCAGTCTAGCGGGCCTACCCTCCTACAATGAGCAGTTCTTC
CDR3 protein: CASSLAGLPSYNEQFF

V gene: TRBV7-9
D gene: -
J gene: TRBJ1-4
clone size: few
CDR3 DNA: TGTGCCAGCAGCCCCCGACAGAACCTTAATGAAAAACTGTTTTTT
CDR3 protein: CASSPRQNLNEKLFF

V gene: TRBV15
D gene: -
J gene: TRBJ2-5
clone size: -
CDR3 DNA: TGTGCCACCAGCAGAGACAGGGGATCAGAGACCCAGTACTTC
CDR3 protein: CATSRDRGSETQYF

V gene: TRBV7-3
D gene: -
J gene: TRBJ2-3
clone size: -
CDR3 DNA: TGTGCCAGCAGCGCGGGAAGTGGAGATACGCAGTATTTT
CDR3 protein: CASSAGSGDTQYF

V gene: TRBV7-2
D gene: TRBD2
J gene: TRBJ2-1
clone size: medium-sized
CDR3 DNA: TGTGCCAGCAGCGTCGGACTAGCGGGCTCTTCCAATGAGCAGTTCTTC
CDR3 protein: CASSVGLAGSSNEQFF

V gene: TRBV11-2
D gene: -
J gene: TRBJ2-1
clone size: -
CDR3 DNA: TGTGCCAGCAGCTTAGACGGACCCAATGAGCAGTTCTTC
CDR3 protein: CASSLDGPNEQFF

V gene: TRBV12-3/TRBV12-4
D gene: -
J gene: TRBJ2-5
clone size: few
CDR3 DNA: TGTGCCAGCAGTTTCTTTTATTGGAGCGACCAAGAGACCCAGTACTTC
CDR3 protein: CASSFFYWSDQETQYF

V gene: TRBV3-1
D gene: -
J gene: TRBJ1-5
clone size: -
CDR3 DNA: TGTGCCAGCAGCCCTGACAGTCATAGCAATCAGCCCCAGCATTTT
CDR3 protein: CASSPDSHSNQPQHF

V gene: TRBV18
D gene: TRBD2
J gene: TRBJ2-1
clone size: many
CDR3 DNA: TGTGCCAGCTCACCAGGGGGACTAGCGGGAGGTTACAATGAGCAGTTCTTC
CDR3 protein: CASSPGGLAGGYNEQFF

V gene: TRBV29-1
D gene: -
J gene: TRBJ2-3
clone size: -
CDR3 DNA: TGCAACGTTGACGACCTCTTTGGAGATACGCAGTATTTT
CDR3 protein: CNVDDLFGDTQYF

V gene: TRBV9
D gene: -
J gene: TRBJ2-1
clone size: -
CDR3 DNA: TGTGCCAGCAGCGTACAAGTGTCCAAGGGCAATAGTGAGCAGTTCTTC
CDR3 protein: CASSVQVSKGNSEQFF

V gene: TRBV11-2
D gene: TRBD1
J gene: TRBJ1-5
clone size: -
CDR3 DNA: TGTGCCAGCAGCGTTTACAGGGGTCAGCCCCAGCATTTT
CDR3 protein: CASSVYRGQPQHF

V gene: TRBV12-5
D gene: TRBD1
J gene: TRBJ2-7
clone size: -
CDR3 DNA: TGTGCTAGTGGTTTGGGGAGACAGGGTCTGTACGAGCAGTACTTC
CDR3 protein: CASGLGRQGLYEQYF

V gene: TRBV6-5
D gene: -
J gene: TRBJ2-1
clone size: many
CDR3 DNA: TGTGCCAGCAGTTACGGGGGCAATGAGCAGTTCTTC
CDR3 protein: CASSYGGNEQFF

V gene: TRBV7-6
D gene: -
J gene: TRBJ2-3
clone size: many
CDR3 DNA: TGTGCCAGCAGCGGGACCGCAGATACGCAGTATTTT
CDR3 protein: CASSGTADTQYF

V gene: TRBV9
D gene: TRBD1
J gene: TRBJ2-2
clone size: many
CDR3 DNA: TGTGCCAGCACGGACAGGGATAACACCGGGGAGCTGTTTTTT
CDR3 protein: CASTDRDNTGELFF

V gene: TRBV29-1
D gene: -
J gene: TRBJ2-7
clone size: few
CDR3 DNA: TGCAGCGTTGAACCCCAGCCCGGCGGGGAGCAGTACTTC
CDR3 protein: CSVEPQPGGEQYF

V gene: TRBV11-2
D gene: -
J gene: TRBJ2-5
clone size: many
CDR3 DNA: TGTGCCAGCAGCTTTCTTTCAGGAACGCACCAAGAGACCCAGTACTTC
CDR3 protein: CASSFLSGTHQETQYF

V gene: TRBV20-1
D gene: TRBD2
J gene: TRBJ2-1
clone size: many
CDR3 DNA: TGCAGTGCTAGACTAGCGGAATACAATGAGCAGTTCTTC
CDR3 protein: CSARLAEYNEQFF

V gene: TRBV4-1
D gene: -
J gene: TRBJ2-1
clone size: few
CDR3 DNA: TGCGCCAGCAGCCAAGATGAAGTTAGAGTTAATGAGCAGTTCTTC
CDR3 protein: CASSQDEVRVNEQFF

V gene: TRBV29-1
D gene: TRBD2
J gene: TRBJ2-1
clone size: -
CDR3 DNA: TGCAGCGCCGCGACTAGCGGGAGCTCCTACAATGAGCAGTTCTTC
CDR3 protein: CSAATSGSSYNEQFF

V gene: TRBV27
D gene: -
J gene: TRBJ2-1
clone size: many
CDR3 DNA: TGTGCCAGCAGTTTCGACAGCCTCTACAATGAGCAGTTCTTC
CDR3 protein: CASSFDSLYNEQFF

V gene: TRBV29-1
D gene: -
J gene: TRBJ2-1
clone size: -
CDR3 DNA: TGCAGCGTTGTTGACGGGGGGCGTACTGAGCAGTTCTTC
CDR3 protein: CSVVDGGRTEQFF

V gene: TRBV4-1
D gene: TRBD2
J gene: TRBJ2-3
clone size: -
CDR3 DNA: TGCGCCAGCAGCCAAGCTTTCCCTAGCGGTAGCACAGATACGCAGTATTTT
CDR3 protein: CASSQAFPSGSTDTQYF

V gene: TRBV11-1
D gene: -
J gene: TRBJ2-1
clone size: few
CDR3 DNA: TGTGCCAGCAGCTTCCAATCAAAGGCACCCTGGAATGAGCAGTTCTTC
CDR3 protein: CASSFQSKAPWNEQFF

V gene: TRBV7-2
D gene: -
J gene: TRBJ1-4
clone size: -
CDR3 DNA: TGTGCCAGCAGCCACCCCGATTCGGGGGGGAAACTGTTTTTT
CDR3 protein: CASSHPDSGGKLFF

V gene: TRBV5-1
D gene: TRBD2
J gene: TRBJ2-1
clone size: many
CDR3 DNA: TGCGCCAGCAGCTTGGGGGCTAGCGGGATGGCGGACAATGAGCAGTTCTTC
CDR3 protein: CASSLGASGMADNEQFF

V gene: TRBV28
D gene: TRBD1
J gene: TRBJ1-6
clone size: -
CDR3 DNA: TGTGCCAGCAGACCAGGGGGCGCGGGGAATTCACCCCTCCACTTT
CDR3 protein: CASRPGGAGNSPLHF

V gene: TRBV2
D gene: -
J gene: TRBJ2-7
clone size: few
CDR3 DNA: TGTGCCAGCAGCTCAGGTCTATCAGGGTCCGAGCAGTACTTC
CDR3 protein: CASSSGLSGSEQYF

V gene: TRBV30
D gene: -
J gene: TRBJ1-4
clone size: many
CDR3 DNA: TGTGCCTGGAGTAGACAGTACGAAAAACTGTTTTTT
CDR3 protein: CAWSRQYEKLFF

V gene: TRBV6-2/TRBV6-3
D gene: TRBD2
J gene: TRBJ2-7
clone size: many
CDR3 DNA: TGTGCCAGCAGTTACCTAAGGCCGGGGGGGACCTACGAGCAGTACTTC
CDR3 protein: CASSYLRPGGTYEQYF

V gene: TRBV7-2
D gene: -
J gene: TRBJ1-4
clone size: many
CDR3 DNA: TGTGCCAGCAGCTTAATGGGTCCGTTGTATAATGAAAAACTGTTTTTT
CDR3 protein: CASSLMGPLYNEKLFF

V gene: TRBV11-2
D gene: -
J gene: TRBJ2-5
clone size: many
CDR3 DNA: TGTGCCAGCAGCGTGTACCCGGGACCTCAAGAGACCCAGTACTTC
CDR3 protein: CASSVYPGPQETQYF

V gene: TRBV20-1
D gene: TRBD1
J gene: TRBJ2-1
clone size: few
CDR3 DNA: TGCAGTGCTCTTAGACAGGGGGCTTACAATGAGCAGTTCTTC
CDR3 protein: CSALRQGAYNEQFF

V gene: TRBV7-9
D gene: -
J gene: TRBJ1-3
clone size: many
CDR3 DNA: TGTGCCATTTCCCACCTTTCCTCTGGAAACACCATATATTTT
CDR3 protein: CAISHLSSGNTIYF

V gene: TRBV27
D gene: -
J gene: TRBJ2-7
clone size: -
CDR3 DNA: TGTGCCAGCATTGCCCTTTACTCCTACGAGCAGTACTTC
CDR3 protein: CASIALYSYEQYF